The sequence of this T cell receptor (beta chain) was determined in a study of blood T cell repertoires in COVID-19. Turning to the study itself: The United States, Italy and Spain supplied acute and convalescent COVID-19 samples. PBMCs, B-cell-depleted T cells, or T cells were the source of the cDNA or gDNA that made up the material.

In the study's own analysis: Nucleated cell number was recorded as an estimate derived from reference gene primer amplification. Clones were sequenced by immunoSEQ multiplex PCR, and TCRdb holds only the in-frame ones, with some missing. V and J calls plus clone size are reproduced from that table; the DNA served to infer D and trimming. The sample has approximately 150,000 clones, roughly 90% seen once. The CDR3 length is 19 residues. The germline CDR1 and CDR2 sequences are SGHKS and YYEKEE (reference sequence). Trimming removed 4 bases from V and 0 bases from J; junction bases left unmatched: 13. The J gene is TRBJ1-6, the V gene TRBV5-5, with TRBD1 matching over 7 bases. Sequences were obtained from peripheral blood. The TCR comes from a human donor in a cohort sampled during active COVID-19. The CDR3: CASSPKGGGGSSYNSPLHF. The CDR3 DNA reads TGTGCCAGCAGCCCCAAAGGGGGCGGTGGGAGCTCCTATAATTCACCCCTCCACTTT.